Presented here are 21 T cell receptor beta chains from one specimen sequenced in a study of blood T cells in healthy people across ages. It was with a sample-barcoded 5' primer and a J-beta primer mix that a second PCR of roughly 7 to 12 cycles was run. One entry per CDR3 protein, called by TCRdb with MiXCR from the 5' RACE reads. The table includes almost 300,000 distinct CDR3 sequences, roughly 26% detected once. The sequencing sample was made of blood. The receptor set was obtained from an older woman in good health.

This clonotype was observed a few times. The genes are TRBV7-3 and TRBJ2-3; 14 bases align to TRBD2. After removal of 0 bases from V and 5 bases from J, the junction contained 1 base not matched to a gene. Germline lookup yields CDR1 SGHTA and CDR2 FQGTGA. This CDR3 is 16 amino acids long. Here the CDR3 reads CASSLTGTSGRDTQYF. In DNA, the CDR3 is TGTGCCAGCAGCTTAACCGGGACTAGCGGGAGAGATACGCAGTATTTT.

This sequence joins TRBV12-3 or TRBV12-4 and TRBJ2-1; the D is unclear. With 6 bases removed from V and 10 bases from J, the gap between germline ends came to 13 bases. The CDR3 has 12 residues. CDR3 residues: CASRQSRGEQFF. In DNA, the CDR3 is TGTGCCAGCAGACAGAGTAGAGGCGAGCAGTTCTTC.

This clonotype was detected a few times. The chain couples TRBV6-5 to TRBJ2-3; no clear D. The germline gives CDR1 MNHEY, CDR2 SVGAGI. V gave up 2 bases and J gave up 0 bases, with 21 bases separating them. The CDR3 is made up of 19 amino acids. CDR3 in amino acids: CASSYEFGQKITSTDTQYF. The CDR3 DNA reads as TGTGCCAGCAGTTACGAATTCGGGCAGAAAATTACTAGCACAGATACGCAGTATTTT.

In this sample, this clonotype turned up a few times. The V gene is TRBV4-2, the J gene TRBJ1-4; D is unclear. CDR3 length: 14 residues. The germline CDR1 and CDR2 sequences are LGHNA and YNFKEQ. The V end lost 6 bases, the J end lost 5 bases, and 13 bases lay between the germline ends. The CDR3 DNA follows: TGTGCCAGCAGTTTTGGGCTGAAGAATGAAAAACTGTTTTTT. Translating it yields CASSFGLKNEKLFF.

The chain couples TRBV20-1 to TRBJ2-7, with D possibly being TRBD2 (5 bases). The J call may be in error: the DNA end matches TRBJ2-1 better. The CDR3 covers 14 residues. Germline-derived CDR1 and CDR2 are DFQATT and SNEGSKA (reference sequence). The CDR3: CSARHWLAHNEQFF. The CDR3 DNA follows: TGCAGTGCTAGACATTGGCTAGCTCACAATGAGCAGTTCTTC.

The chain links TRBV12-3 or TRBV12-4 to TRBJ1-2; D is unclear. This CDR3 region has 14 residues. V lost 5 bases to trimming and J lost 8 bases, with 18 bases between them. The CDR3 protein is CASSPTAGRFGYTF. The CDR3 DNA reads TGTGCCAGCAGTCCCACCGCAGGCCGCTTCGGCTACACCTTC.

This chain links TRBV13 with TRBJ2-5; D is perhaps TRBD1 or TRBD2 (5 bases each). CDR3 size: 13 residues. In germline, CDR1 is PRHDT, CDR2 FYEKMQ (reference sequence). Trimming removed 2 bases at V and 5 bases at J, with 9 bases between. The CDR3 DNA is TGTGCCAGCAGCTTATGGGGGTCGGAGACCCAGTACTTC. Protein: CASSLWGSETQYF.

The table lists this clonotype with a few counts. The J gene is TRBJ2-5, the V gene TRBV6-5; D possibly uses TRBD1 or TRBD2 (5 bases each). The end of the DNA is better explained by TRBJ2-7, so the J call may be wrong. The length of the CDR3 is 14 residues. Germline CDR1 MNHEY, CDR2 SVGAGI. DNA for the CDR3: TGTGCCAGCAGTTACACTTCGGGGCCGTACGAGCAGTACTTC. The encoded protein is CASSYTSGPYEQYF.

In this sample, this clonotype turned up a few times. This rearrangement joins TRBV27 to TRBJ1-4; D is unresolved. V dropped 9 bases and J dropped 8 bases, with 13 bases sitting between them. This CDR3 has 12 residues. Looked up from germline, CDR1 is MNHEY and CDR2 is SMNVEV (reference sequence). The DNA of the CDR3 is TGTGCCAGTGCTCCGTTTGGGGAAAAACTGTTTTTT. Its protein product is CASAPFGEKLFF.

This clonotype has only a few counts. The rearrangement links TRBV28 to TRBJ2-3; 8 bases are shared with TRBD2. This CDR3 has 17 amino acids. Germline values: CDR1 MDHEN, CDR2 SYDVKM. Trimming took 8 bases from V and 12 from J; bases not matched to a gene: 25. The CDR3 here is CASARPGGSGSGNHQYF. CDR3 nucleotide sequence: TGTGCCAGCGCCCGACCTGGGGGCAGCGGGAGTGGTAACCACCAGTATTTT. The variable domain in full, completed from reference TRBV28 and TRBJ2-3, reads DVKVTQSSRYLVKRTGEKVFLECVQDMDHENMFWYRQDPGLGLRLIYFSYDVKMKEKGDIPEGYSVSREKKERFSLILESASTNQTSMYLCASARPGGSGSGNHQYFGPGTRLTVL.

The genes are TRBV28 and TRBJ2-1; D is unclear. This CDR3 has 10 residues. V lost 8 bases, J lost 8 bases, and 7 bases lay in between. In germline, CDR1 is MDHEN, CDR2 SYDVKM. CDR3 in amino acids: CASLVDEQFF. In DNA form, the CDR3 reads TGTGCCAGCCTAGTGGATGAGCAGTTCTTC. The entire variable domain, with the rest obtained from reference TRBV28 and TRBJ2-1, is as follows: DVKVTQSSRYLVKRTGEKVFLECVQDMDHENMFWYRQDPGLGLRLIYFSYDVKMKEKGDIPEGYSVSREKKERFSLILESASTNQTSMYLCASLVDEQFFGPGTRLTVL.

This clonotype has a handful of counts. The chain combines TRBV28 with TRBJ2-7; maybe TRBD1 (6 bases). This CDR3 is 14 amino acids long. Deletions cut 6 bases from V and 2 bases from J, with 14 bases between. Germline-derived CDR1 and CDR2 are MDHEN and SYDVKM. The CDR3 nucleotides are TGTGCCAGCAGCAGGACAGATTTTCCCTACGAGCAGTACTTC. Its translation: CASSRTDFPYEQYF.

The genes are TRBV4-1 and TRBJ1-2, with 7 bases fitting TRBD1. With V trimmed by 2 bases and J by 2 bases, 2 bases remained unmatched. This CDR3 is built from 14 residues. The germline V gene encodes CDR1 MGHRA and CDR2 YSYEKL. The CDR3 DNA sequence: TGCGCCAGCAGCCAAACGGGACAGAACTATGGCTACACCTTC. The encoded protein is CASSQTGQNYGYTF.

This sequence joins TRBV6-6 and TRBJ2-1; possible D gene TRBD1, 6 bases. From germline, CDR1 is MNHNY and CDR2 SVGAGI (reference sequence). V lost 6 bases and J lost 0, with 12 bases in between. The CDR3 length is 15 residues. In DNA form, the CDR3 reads TGTGCCAGCAGAAGACAGGCCAGCTCCTACAATGAGCAGTTCTTC. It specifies CASRRQASSYNEQFF.

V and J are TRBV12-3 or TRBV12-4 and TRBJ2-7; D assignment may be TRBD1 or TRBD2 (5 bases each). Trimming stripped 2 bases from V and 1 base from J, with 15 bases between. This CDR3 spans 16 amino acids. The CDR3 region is CASSLIPGTSSYEQYF. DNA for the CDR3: TGTGCCAGCAGTTTAATCCCCGGGACCTCATCCTACGAGCAGTACTTC.

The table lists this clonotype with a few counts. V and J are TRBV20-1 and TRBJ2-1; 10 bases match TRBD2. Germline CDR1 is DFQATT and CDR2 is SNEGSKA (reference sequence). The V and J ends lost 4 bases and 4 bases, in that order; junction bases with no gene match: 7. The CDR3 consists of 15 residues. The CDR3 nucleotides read TGCAGTGCTAATCCCGGGACTAGCGCTTACAATGAGCAGTTCTTC. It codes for CSANPGTSAYNEQFF.

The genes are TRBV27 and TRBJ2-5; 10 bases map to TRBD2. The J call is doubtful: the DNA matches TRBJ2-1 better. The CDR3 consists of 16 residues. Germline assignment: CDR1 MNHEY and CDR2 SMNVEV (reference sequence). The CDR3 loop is CASSLALAGLVNEQFF. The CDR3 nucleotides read TGTGCCAGCAGCCTTGCACTAGCGGGATTGGTGAATGAGCAGTTCTTC.

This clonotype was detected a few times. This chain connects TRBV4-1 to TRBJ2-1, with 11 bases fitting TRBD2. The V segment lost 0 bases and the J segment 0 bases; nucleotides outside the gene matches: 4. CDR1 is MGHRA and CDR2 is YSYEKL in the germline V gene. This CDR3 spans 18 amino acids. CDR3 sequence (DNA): TGCGCCAGCAGCCAAGAGGGACTAGCGGAGAGCTCCTACAATGAGCAGTTCTTC. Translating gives CASSQEGLAESSYNEQFF.

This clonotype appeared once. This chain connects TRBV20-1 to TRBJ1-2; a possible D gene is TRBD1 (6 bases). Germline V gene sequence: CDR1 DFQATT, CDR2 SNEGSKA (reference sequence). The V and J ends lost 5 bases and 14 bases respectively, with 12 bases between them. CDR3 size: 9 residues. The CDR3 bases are TGCAGTGCTGATCGGACAGAGACCTTC. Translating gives CSADRTETF.

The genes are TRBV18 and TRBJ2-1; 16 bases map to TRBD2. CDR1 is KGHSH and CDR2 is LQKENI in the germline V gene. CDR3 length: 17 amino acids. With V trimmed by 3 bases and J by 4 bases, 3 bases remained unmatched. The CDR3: CASSPPGLAGGYNEQFF. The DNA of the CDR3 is TGTGCCAGCTCACCCCCGGGACTAGCGGGAGGGTACAATGAGCAGTTCTTC. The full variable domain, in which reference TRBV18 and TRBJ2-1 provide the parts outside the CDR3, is NAGVMQNPRHLVRRRGQEARLRCSPMKGHSHVYWYRQLPEEGLKFMVYLQKENIIDESGMPKERFSAEFPKEGPSILRIQQVVRGDSAAYFCASSPPGLAGGYNEQFFGPGTRLTVL.

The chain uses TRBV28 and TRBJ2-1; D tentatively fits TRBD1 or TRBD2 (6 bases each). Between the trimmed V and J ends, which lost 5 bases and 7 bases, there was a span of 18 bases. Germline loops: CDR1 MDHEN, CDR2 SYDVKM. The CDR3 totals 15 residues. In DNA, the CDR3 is TGTGCCAGCAGTCTGAGCGAGGGGGGTAGGAATGAGCAGTTCTTC. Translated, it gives CASSLSEGGRNEQFF.